Sequencing of this T cell receptor (beta chain) was carried out in a study of cytomegalovirus exposure and HLA in healthy donors. Findings of the study overall: Generally TCR sequences proved uncommon, though certain public TCRs appeared in numerous donors. The authors assumed roughly uniform sequencing depth across donors for presence/absence analyses.

PCR amplification relied on 60 Vbeta primers (plus 13 Jbeta primers). Assay: immunoSEQ multiplex PCR; the TCRdb copy retains only in-frame clones and omits some. The table has roughly 150,000 clones, around 79% seen once. Comment on this clone: Its specificity is not known.

The receptor was derived from a male donor in good health and CMV-seronegative. Sample: PBMCs.

CDR3 in DNA: TGTGCCAGCAGTCCTCGACAGGAGCCCGCCTACGAGCAGTACTTC. Its protein product is CASSPRQEPAYEQYF. The V call is TRBV7-2, the J call TRBJ2-7, with a possible D match to TRBD1 (6 bases). Trimming shortened V by 6 bases and J by 2 bases, and 17 bases separated the two germline ends. The V gene's germline CDR1 is SGHTA and CDR2 FQGNSA. The CDR3 has 15 amino acids.